Presented here are 18 T cell receptor beta chains from one specimen sequenced in a study of blood T cell repertoires in COVID-19. Produced via immunoSEQ multiplex PCR; TCRdb's table is partial and in-frame only. In the table there are roughly 110,000 clones, 60% to 85% of which are singletons. The source material was peripheral blood. The receptor set was obtained from a man in his 70s with acute or convalescent COVID-19.

The V gene is TRBV3-1 (or the pseudogene TRBV3-2), the J gene TRBJ2-2; maybe TRBD1 (5 bases). The germline gives CDR1 LGHDT, CDR2 YNNKEL (reference sequence). V was clipped by 1 base and J by 7 bases, with 13 bases between them. This CDR3 has 15 residues. The CDR3: CASSQAIWGGGELFF. Here the CDR3 DNA reads TGTGCCAGCAGCCAAGCAATATGGGGCGGCGGGGAGCTGTTTTTT.

The chain joins TRBV7-2 to TRBJ1-5; TRBD1 aligns across 10 bases. Trimming cost V 4 bases and J 7 bases; bases outside gene matches: 7. CDR1 and CDR2 (germline): SGHTA, FQGNSA. The length of the CDR3 is 15 residues. The CDR3 nucleotides are TGTGCCAGCAGCTCACTGACAGGGGGCTTGCAGCCCCAGCATTTT. Translated: CASSSLTGGLQPQHF.

The chain joins TRBV29-1 to TRBJ1-4; D perhaps matches TRBD1 (5 bases). The CDR3 is made up of 13 amino acids. Between the trimmed V and J ends, which lost 6 bases and 6 bases, there was a span of 14 bases. CDR1 is SQVTM, CDR2 ANQGSEA, per germline. CDR3 bases: TGCAGCGTATCTCCCGGGACTTATGAAAAACTGTTTTTT. Protein sequence: CSVSPGTYEKLFF.

This clone appeared a few times. The chain joins TRBV29-1 to TRBJ1-3; 7 bases are a match to TRBD1. The CDR3 loop spans 15 amino acids. Looked up from germline, CDR1 is SQVTM and CDR2 is ANQGSEA. Trimming removed 7 bases from V and 4 bases from J; junction bases left unmatched: 13. The CDR3 DNA follows: TGCAGCGCCCTCCTCACAGGGGTCCTCGGAAACACCATATATTTT. Its protein product is CSALLTGVLGNTIYF.

The rearrangement joins TRBV7-2 to TRBJ1-1; tentative D call: TRBD1 (6 bases). This CDR3 is built from 16 residues. CDR1 SGHTA and CDR2 FQGNSA come from the germline V gene. The ends were cut back, 0 bases at V and 2 bases at J, with 13 bases in the middle. CDR3 amino acids: CASSLAGTRDNTEAFF. The DNA of the CDR3 is TGTGCCAGCAGCTTAGCGGGGACAAGGGACAACACTGAAGCTTTCTTT.

The chain links TRBV7-3 to TRBJ2-2; 8 nucleotides align to TRBD1. V trimming: 6 bases; J trimming: 4 bases; junction bases outside the gene matches: 4. Germline V lookup: CDR1 SGHTA, CDR2 FQGTGA. The CDR3 has 14 amino acids. The CDR3 DNA reads as TGTGCCAGCAGTATAACAGGGGGCACCGGGGAGCTGTTTTTT. Amino acid sequence: CASSITGGTGELFF.

The gene calls are TRBV2 and TRBJ1-1, with a possible D match to TRBD1 (6 bases). The CDR3 is 16 amino acids. Germline CDR1 and CDR2: SNHLY and FYNNEI. V was cut by 2 bases and J by 3 bases, with 16 bases left in between. DNA for the CDR3: TGTGCCAGCAGTGAATGGGGGGGGGCGGTGTACACTGAAGCTTTCTTT. Translated, it gives CASSEWGGAVYTEAFF.

Comment on this clone: Other DNA variants within this sample encode the same CDR3. The V call is TRBV7-8, the J call TRBJ1-5, with 8 bases matching TRBD1. J lost 2 bases, V lost 4 bases, and 4 bases had no gene match. The CDR3 is made up of 15 amino acids. CDR1 SGHVS and CDR2 FQNEAQ come from the germline V gene. For the CDR3, the DNA is TGTGCCAGCAGCTCGCAGGGGGCAGGCAATCAGCCCCAGCATTTT. Amino acid sequence: CASSSQGAGNQPQHF.

The chain uses TRBV5-1 and TRBJ2-2; D is perhaps TRBD2 (5 bases). Germline CDR1 is SGHRS and CDR2 is YFSETQ. The germline V and J ends were trimmed by 2 bases and 1 base, with 15 bases remaining between them. The CDR3 contains 17 residues. The CDR3: CASSLQFRGLNTGELFF. CDR3 coding DNA: TGCGCCAGCAGCTTACAGTTCCGAGGGCTGAACACCGGGGAGCTGTTTTTT.

The chain combines TRBV2 with TRBJ2-3; 11 bases fit TRBD2. Trimming removed 5 bases from V and 6 bases from J; junction bases left unmatched: 7. The CDR3 contains 15 residues. Germline lookup yields CDR1 SNHLY and CDR2 FYNNEI. The CDR3 here is CASSKSSGGPDTQYF. CDR3 in DNA: TGTGCCAGCAGTAAATCTAGCGGGGGGCCGGATACGCAGTATTTT.

The V gene is TRBV11-2, the J gene TRBJ1-2; 8 bases map to TRBD1. V shed 0 bases and J 5 bases; nucleotides not matched to a gene: 5. This CDR3 comprises 15 residues. In germline, CDR1 is SGHAT, CDR2 FQNNGV. Written as DNA, the CDR3 is TGTGCCAGCAGCTTAGATCAGGGGGCGCTTTATGGCTACACCTTC. This encodes CASSLDQGALYGYTF.

V and J are TRBV6-2 or TRBV6-3 and TRBJ1-5; the D gene is possibly TRBD1 (6 bases). Trimming stripped 2 bases from V and 5 bases from J, with 19 bases between. This CDR3 region has 17 residues. Germline V gene lookup returns CDR1 MNHEY and CDR2 SVGEGT. The CDR3 loop is CASSYITTGRDDQPQHF. The CDR3 DNA sequence: TGTGCCAGCAGTTACATTACTACAGGGAGGGACGATCAGCCCCAGCATTTT.

V gene TRBV24-1 combines with J gene TRBJ2-3; perhaps TRBD1 as D (6 bases). Trimming left V 5 bases short and J 0 bases short, with 11 bases between. This CDR3 is built from 15 residues. The germline gives CDR1 KGHDR, CDR2 SFDVKD. The DNA of the CDR3 is TGTGCCACCAGTGCCGGGACAAGCAGCACAGATACGCAGTATTTT. It specifies CATSAGTSSTDTQYF.

The rearrangement links TRBV7-8 to TRBJ1-5; 10 nucleotides align to TRBD1. The CDR3 spans 15 residues. CDR1 is SGHVS and CDR2 is FQNEAQ in the germline V gene. Losses at the gene ends were 2 bases for V and 7 bases for J; bases not matched to a gene: 5. The CDR3 is CASSLRQGAFQPQHF. Here the CDR3 DNA reads TGTGCCAGCAGCTTAAGACAGGGGGCATTCCAGCCCCAGCATTTT.

J is TRBJ1-1 and V is TRBV18; TRBD1 aligns across 10 bases. V lost 3 bases to trimming and J lost 2 bases; unmatched junction nucleotides: 9. This CDR3 region has 17 residues. Germline V lookup: CDR1 KGHSH, CDR2 LQKENI. The DNA of the CDR3 is TGTGCCAGCTCACCCCTAGGGACAGGGGCTCGCAACACTGAAGCTTTCTTT. As protein: CASSPLGTGARNTEAFF.

This clone was seen once. The chain carries TRBV3-1 (or the pseudogene TRBV3-2) and TRBJ2-2; 9 bases map to TRBD1. Germline assignment: CDR1 LGHDT and CDR2 YNNKEL (reference sequence). The CDR3 is 16 amino acids. The ends lost 4 bases at V and 5 bases at J; junction bases unmatched: 8. The CDR3 is CASSRPGTGRTGELFF. The DNA of the CDR3 is TGTGCCAGCAGCCGCCCCGGGACAGGGCGGACCGGGGAGCTGTTTTTT.

This clone turned up a few times. In DNA form, the CDR3 reads TGTGCCAGCAGTTGGGGAGTGAACACTGAAGCTTTCTTT. Amino acids: CASSWGVNTEAFF. V is TRBV12-3 or TRBV12-4 and J is TRBJ1-1; D unresolved. The CDR3 length is 13 residues. The germline V and J ends were trimmed by 4 bases and 0 bases, with 6 bases remaining between them.

This clone was detected only a few times. V is TRBV11-2 and J is TRBJ2-2; TRBD2 is a possible D gene (5 bases). Germline V CDR1 and CDR2: SGHAT, FQNNGV. Trimming cost V 0 bases and J 0 bases, with 5 bases left between them. The CDR3 covers 15 residues. The CDR3 region is CASSLERANTGELFF. For the CDR3, the DNA is TGTGCCAGCAGCTTAGAGAGGGCGAACACCGGGGAGCTGTTTTTT. Full variable domain (rest looked up from reference TRBV11-2 and TRBJ2-2): EAGVAQSPRYKIIEKRQSVAFWCNPISGHATLYWYQQILGQGPKLLIQFQNNGVVDDSQLPKDRFSAERLKGVDSTLKIQPAKLEDSAVYLCASSLERANTGELFFGEGSRLTVL.